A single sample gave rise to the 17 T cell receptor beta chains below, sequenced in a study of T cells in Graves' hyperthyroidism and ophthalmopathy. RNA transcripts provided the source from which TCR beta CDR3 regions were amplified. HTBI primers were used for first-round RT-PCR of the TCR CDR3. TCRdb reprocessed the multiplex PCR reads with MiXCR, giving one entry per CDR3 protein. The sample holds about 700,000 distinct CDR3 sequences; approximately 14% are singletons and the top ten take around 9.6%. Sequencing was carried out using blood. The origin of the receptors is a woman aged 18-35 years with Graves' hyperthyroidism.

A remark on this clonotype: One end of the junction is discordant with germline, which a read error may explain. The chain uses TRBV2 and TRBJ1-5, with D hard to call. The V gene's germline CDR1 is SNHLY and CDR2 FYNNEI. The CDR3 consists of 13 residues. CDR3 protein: CASSGDWNQPRHF. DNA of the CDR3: TGTGCCAGCAGTGGGGATTGGAATCAGCCCCGGCATTTT.

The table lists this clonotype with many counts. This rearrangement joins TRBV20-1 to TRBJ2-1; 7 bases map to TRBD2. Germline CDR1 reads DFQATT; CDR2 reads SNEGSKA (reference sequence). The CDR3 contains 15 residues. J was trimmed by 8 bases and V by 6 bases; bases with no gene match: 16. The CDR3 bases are TGCAGTGCCGCCGAAGGGAAGCGGGGTGGCGATGAGCAGTTCTTC. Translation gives CSAAEGKRGGDEQFF.

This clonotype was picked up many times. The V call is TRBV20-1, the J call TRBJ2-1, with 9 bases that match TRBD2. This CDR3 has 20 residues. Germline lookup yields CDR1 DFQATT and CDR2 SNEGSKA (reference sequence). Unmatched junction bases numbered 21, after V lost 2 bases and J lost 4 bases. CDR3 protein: CSARPIAPPLAGRPYNEQFF. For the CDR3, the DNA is TGCAGTGCTAGACCAATCGCTCCCCCTCTAGCGGGGAGACCTTACAATGAGCAGTTCTTC.

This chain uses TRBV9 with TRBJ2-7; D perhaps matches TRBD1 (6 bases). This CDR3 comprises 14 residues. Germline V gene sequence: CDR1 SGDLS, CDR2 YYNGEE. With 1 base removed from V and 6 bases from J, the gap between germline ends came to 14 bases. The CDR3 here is CASSVSTGTGEQYF. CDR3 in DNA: TGTGCCAGCAGCGTAAGCACAGGGACGGGCGAGCAGTACTTC.

The CDR3 loop is CSVEETVSGRGTYEQFF. Written as DNA, the CDR3 is TGCAGCGTTGAAGAGACGGTAAGCGGGAGGGGAACCTACGAGCAGTTCTTC. The chain carries TRBV29-1 and TRBJ2-7, with 10 bases fitting TRBD2. The J call may be faulty, since TRBJ2-1 better matches the DNA end. The germline CDR1 and CDR2 sequences are SQVTM and ANQGSEA. The CDR3 spans 17 residues.

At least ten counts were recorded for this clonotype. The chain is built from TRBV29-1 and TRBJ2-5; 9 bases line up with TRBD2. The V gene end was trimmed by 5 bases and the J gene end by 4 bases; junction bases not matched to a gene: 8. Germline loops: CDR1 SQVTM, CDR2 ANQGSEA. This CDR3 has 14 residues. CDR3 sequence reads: CSVILAGDRETQYF. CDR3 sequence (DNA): TGCAGCGTTATTTTAGCGGGAGATCGAGAGACCCAGTACTTC.

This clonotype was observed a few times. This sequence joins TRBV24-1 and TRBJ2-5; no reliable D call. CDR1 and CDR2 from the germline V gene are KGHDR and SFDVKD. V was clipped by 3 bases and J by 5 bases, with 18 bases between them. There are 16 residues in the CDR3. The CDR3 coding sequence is TGTGCCACCAGTGATCCTACGGGCCCCGCGGCGGAGACCCAGTACTTC. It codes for CATSDPTGPAAETQYF.

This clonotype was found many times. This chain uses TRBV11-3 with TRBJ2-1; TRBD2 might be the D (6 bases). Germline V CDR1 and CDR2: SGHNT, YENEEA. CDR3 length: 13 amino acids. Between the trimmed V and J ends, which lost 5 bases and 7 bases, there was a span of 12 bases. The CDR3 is CASSLTRTNEQFF. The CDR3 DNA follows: TGTGCCAGCAGCCTGACTAGAACTAATGAGCAGTTCTTC. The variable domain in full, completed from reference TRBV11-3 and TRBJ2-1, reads EAGVVQSPRYKIIEKKQPVAFWCNPISGHNTLYWYLQNLGQGPELLIRYENEEAVDDSQLPKDRFSAERLKGVDSTLKIQPAELGDSAVYLCASSLTRTNEQFFGPGTRLTVL.

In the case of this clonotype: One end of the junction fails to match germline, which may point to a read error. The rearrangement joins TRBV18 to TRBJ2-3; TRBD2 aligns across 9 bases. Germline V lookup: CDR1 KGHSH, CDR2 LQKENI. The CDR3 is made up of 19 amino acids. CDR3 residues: CASPPPLTSGSSPRSTQYF. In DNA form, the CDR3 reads TGTGCCAGCCCACCACCCTTGACTAGCGGTTCCTCACCCAGAAGTACGCAGTATTTT.

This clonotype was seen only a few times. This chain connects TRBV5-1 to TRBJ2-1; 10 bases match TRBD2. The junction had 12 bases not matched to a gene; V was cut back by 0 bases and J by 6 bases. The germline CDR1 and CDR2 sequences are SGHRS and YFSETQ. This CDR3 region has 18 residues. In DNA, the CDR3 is TGCGCCAGCAGCTTGGCGGGAGCGGGAGGGCCTTCAGGCAATGAGCAGTTCTTC. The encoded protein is CASSLAGAGGPSGNEQFF.

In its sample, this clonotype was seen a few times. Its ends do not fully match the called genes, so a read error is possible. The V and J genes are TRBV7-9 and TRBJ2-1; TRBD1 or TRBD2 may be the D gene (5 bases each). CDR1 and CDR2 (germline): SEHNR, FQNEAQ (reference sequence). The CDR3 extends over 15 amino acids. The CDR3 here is CASSLVGDWGNEQFF. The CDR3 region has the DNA TGTGCCAGCAGCTTAGTGGGGGATTGGGGCAATGAACAGTTCTTC.

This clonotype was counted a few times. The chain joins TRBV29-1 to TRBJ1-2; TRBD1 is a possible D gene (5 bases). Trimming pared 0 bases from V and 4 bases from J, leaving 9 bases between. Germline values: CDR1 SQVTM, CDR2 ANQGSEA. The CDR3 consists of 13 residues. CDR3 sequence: CSVEETAIYGYTF. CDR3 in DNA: TGCAGCGTTGAAGAGACAGCTATCTATGGCTACACCTTC.

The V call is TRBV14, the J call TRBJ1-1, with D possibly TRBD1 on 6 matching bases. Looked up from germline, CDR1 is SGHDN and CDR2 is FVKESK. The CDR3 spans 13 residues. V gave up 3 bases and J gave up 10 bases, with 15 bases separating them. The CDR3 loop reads CASSQEGGQTAFF. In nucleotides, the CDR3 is TGTGCCAGCAGCCAGGAGGGAGGACAGACAGCTTTCTTT.

The CDR3 nucleotides read TGCAGTGCTAGAGTTATACTAGCGGGACATTACAATGAGCAGTTCTTC. Its protein is CSARVILAGHYNEQFF. This rearrangement joins TRBV20-1 to TRBJ2-1; 10 positions agree with TRBD2. Germline CDR1 DFQATT, CDR2 SNEGSKA (reference sequence). CDR3 length equals 16 residues. V lost 1 base, J lost 4 bases, and 7 bases stayed unmatched.

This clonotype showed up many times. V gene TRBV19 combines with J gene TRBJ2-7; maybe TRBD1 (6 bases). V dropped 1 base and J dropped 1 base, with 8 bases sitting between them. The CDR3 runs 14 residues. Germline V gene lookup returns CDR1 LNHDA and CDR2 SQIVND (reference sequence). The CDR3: CASSIAGQSYEQYF. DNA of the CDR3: TGTGCCAGTAGTATAGCCGGACAGTCCTACGAGCAGTACTTC.

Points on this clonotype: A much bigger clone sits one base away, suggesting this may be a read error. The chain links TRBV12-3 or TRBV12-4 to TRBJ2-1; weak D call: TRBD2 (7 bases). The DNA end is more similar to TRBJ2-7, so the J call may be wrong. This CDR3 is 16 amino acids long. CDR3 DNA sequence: TGTGCCAGCATGGGGGGGGCGACGGTCTCCTACAATGAGCAGTACTTC. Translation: CASMGGATVSYNEQYF.

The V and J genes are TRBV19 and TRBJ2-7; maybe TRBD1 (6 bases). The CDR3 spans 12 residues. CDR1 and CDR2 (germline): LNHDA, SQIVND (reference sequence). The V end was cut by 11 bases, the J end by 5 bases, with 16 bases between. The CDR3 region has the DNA TGTGCCGGCCCCACAGGGATCCACGAGCAGTACTTC. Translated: CAGPTGIHEQYF.